The 6 T cell receptor beta chains listed next were all sequenced from one sample in a study of T cell responses to AZD1222 COVID-19 vaccine. The assay was immunoSEQ multiplex PCR, and TCRdb's table has in-frame clones only and misses some. The repertoire includes approximately 170,000 clones, approximately 90% of them detected once, and less than 1.3% sits in the top ten. The specimen comprised peripheral blood, sampled 28 days after the second AZD1222 dose. These receptor sequences come from an adult who received the AZD1222 COVID-19 vaccine.

The chain links TRBV11-3 to TRBJ2-7, with 8 bases that match TRBD2. CDR1 SGHNT and CDR2 YENEEA come from the germline V gene. J lost 3 bases, V lost 1 base, and 5 bases had no gene match. This CDR3 is 15 amino acids long. The CDR3 is CASSLAGGGFYEQYF. For the CDR3, the DNA is TGTGCCAGCAGCTTAGCGGGCGGGGGGTTCTACGAGCAGTACTTC.

The chain combines TRBV18 with TRBJ2-2; D is perhaps TRBD1 (6 bases). V dropped 3 bases and J dropped 2 bases, with 13 bases sitting between them. Germline V gene sequence: CDR1 KGHSH, CDR2 LQKENI. This CDR3 is built from 16 residues. The CDR3 nucleotides are TGTGCCAGCTCACCTCTACAGGGACAAAACACCGGGGAGCTGTTTTTT. Encoded protein: CASSPLQGQNTGELFF.

The rearrangement uses TRBV21-1 and TRBJ1-5; the DNA was not used to check the table's D call, TRBD1. TRBV21-1 is labeled a pseudogene. There are 22 residues in the CDR3. DNA of the CDR3: TGTGCCAGCAGCAAAGACAGGGGGCCCTATGTACCCCTCCAAAATAGCAATCAGCCCCAGCATTTT. Translating gives CASSKDRGPYVPLQNSNQPQHF.

This chain joins TRBV18 and TRBJ1-1; D may be TRBD1 (5 bases). The V end lost 4 bases, the J end lost 5 bases, and 8 bases lay between the germline ends. Germline V gene data show CDR1 as KGHSH and CDR2 as LQKENI. This CDR3 has 12 amino acids. CDR3 nucleotide sequence: TGTGCCAGCTCACGGGACGGGACTGAAGCTTTCTTT. Translated, it gives CASSRDGTEAFF.

The CDR3 region has the DNA TGTGCCAGCAGTTACGGGATGAACACTGAAGCTTTCTTT. Translating it yields CASSYGMNTEAFF. The rearrangement links TRBV6-5 to TRBJ1-1; no clear D gene. The V gene lost 2 bases and the J gene lost 0 bases, with 4 bases spanning the gap. CDR3 length: 13 amino acids. Per the germline V gene, CDR1 is MNHEY and CDR2 is SVGAGI.

The chain is built from TRBV3-1 (or the pseudogene TRBV3-2) and TRBJ1-1, with unresolved D. Germline values: CDR1 LGHDT, CDR2 YNNKEL (reference sequence). V lost 4 bases, J lost 3 bases, and 9 bases lay in between. The CDR3 is made up of 13 amino acids. CDR3: CASSPIGDTEAFF. Here the CDR3 DNA reads TGTGCCAGCAGCCCCATTGGAGACACTGAAGCTTTCTTT.